The present TCR beta chain was sequenced within a study of tumor-infiltrating lymphocytes in primary liver carcinoma. Study context: Spanning 30 to 69 years of age, the patients were men and women.

Out of unsorted whole blood came the blood RNA, and germline DNA was extracted as well. Total RNA amounting to around 450 ng was the source from which TCR beta cDNA was made with a constant-region primer. Researchers made the TCR beta libraries by running three nested multiplex PCR rounds with slightly modified ARM-PCR. The two initial PCR rounds, roughly 11 cycles each, used TRBV1-TRBV30 forward and C-beta reverse primers. TCRdb ran MiXCR on the multiplex PCR reads and lists one entry per CDR3 protein. The table has under 200,000 distinct CDR3 sequences, almost 65% seen once. The CDR3 spans 15 residues. CDR1 is SGHRS and CDR2 is YFSETQ in the germline V gene. J gave up 3 bases and V 4 bases, and 8 bases lay outside the gene matches.

This receptor was taken from a woman aged 55-69 years with primary liver carcinoma and hepatitis B virus infection. Sequencing was carried out using peripheral blood. The chain combines TRBV5-1 with TRBJ2-3; 7 bases are shared with TRBD2. Here the CDR3 DNA reads TGCGCCAGCAGCCCCGGGACTACCTTGACAGATACGCAGTATTTT. This gives the protein CASSPGTTLTDTQYF.